What follows are 32 T cell receptor beta chains derived from one specimen sequenced in a study of CD8 T cells in Susac syndrome. After extraction with the RNeasy kit, about 0.5 to 1 ug of the RNA was reverse transcribed using random hexamers. TCRdb re-derived calls from the immunoSEQ multiplex PCR reads in MiXCR, one entry per CDR3 protein. The table shows 180,000 or so distinct CDR3 sequences, with about 96% occurring only once. Sequenced material: CD4+ T cells from PBMCs. Every receptor here comes from a human donor with multiple sclerosis.

In this sample, this clonotype turned up once. V is TRBV5-1 and J is TRBJ2-5, with TRBD2 identical over 9 bases. V lost 3 bases to trimming and J lost 7 bases; unmatched junction nucleotides: 10. The CDR3 contains 15 residues. CDR1 is SGHRS, CDR2 YFSETQ, per germline. As DNA, the CDR3 is TGCGCCAGCAGCTCCCGGACTAGCGAGGTCGGGACCCAGTACTTC. The encoded protein is CASSSRTSEVGTQYF. Combining the CDR3 with reference TRBV5-1 and TRBJ2-5 gives the whole variable domain KAGVTQTPRYLIKTRGQQVTLSCSPISGHRSVSWYQQTPGQGLQFLFEYFSETQRNKGNFPGRFSGRQFSNSRSEMNVSTLELGDSALYLCASSSRTSEVGTQYFGPGTRLLVL.

Only a few counts were recorded for this clonotype. The rearrangement uses TRBV7-9 and TRBJ2-1; D might be TRBD2 (6 bases). This CDR3 is built from 13 residues. V was clipped by 3 bases and J by 8 bases, with 11 bases between them. Germline V lookup: CDR1 SEHNR, CDR2 FQNEAQ (reference sequence). As DNA, the CDR3 is TGTGCCAGCAGCTTCGGGGGTAGGGATGAGCAGTTCTTC. Amino acids: CASSFGGRDEQFF.

The count of this clonotype is one. The chain carries TRBV12-3 or TRBV12-4 and TRBJ1-2; no definite D call. The CDR3 is made up of 14 amino acids. V lost 6 bases and J 4 bases, leaving 15 bases between the germline ends. This chain's CDR3 is CASSPQDGVYGYTF. CDR3 nucleotide sequence: TGTGCCAGCAGCCCCCAGGACGGTGTCTATGGCTACACCTTC.

The chain has TRBV27 and TRBJ1-5; D is unclear. Trimming shortened V by 4 bases and J by 0 bases, and 7 bases separated the two germline ends. The CDR3 sequence is 14 residues long. Germline V gene sequence: CDR1 MNHEY, CDR2 SMNVEV (reference sequence). The CDR3 region is CASSSGYSNQPQHF. The CDR3, as DNA: TGTGCCAGCAGTTCCGGATATAGCAATCAGCCCCAGCATTTT.

This chain joins TRBV12-5 and TRBJ2-7; 10 nucleotides match TRBD1. J gave up 0 bases and V 4 bases, and 3 bases lay outside the gene matches. The CDR3 loop spans 15 amino acids. CDR1 is LGHNT and CDR2 is FRNRAP in the germline V gene. The CDR3 reads CASGSRTGGSYEQYF. DNA for the CDR3: TGTGCTAGTGGTTCTCGGACAGGGGGCTCCTACGAGCAGTACTTC.

This chain connects TRBV4-1 to TRBJ1-5; D might be TRBD1 (5 bases). This CDR3 comprises 13 residues. Per the germline V gene, CDR1 is MGHRA and CDR2 is YSYEKL. With 4 bases removed from V and 4 bases from J, the gap between germline ends came to 8 bases. The CDR3 here is CASSLTVNQPQHF. The CDR3 DNA reads TGCGCCAGCAGCCTGACAGTAAATCAGCCCCAGCATTTT.

The chain links TRBV12-3 or TRBV12-4 to TRBJ1-1, with 9 nucleotides matching TRBD1. The J segment lost 1 base and the V segment lost 5 bases, leaving 2 bases of the junction unmatched. This CDR3 comprises 14 residues. CDR3 sequence (DNA): TGTGCCAGCAGTGAGGACAGGGGGAACACTGAAGCTTTCTTT. As protein: CASSEDRGNTEAFF.

This chain joins TRBV6-5 and TRBJ2-2; D is ambiguous. Germline V CDR1 and CDR2: MNHEY, SVGAGI. There are 12 residues in the CDR3. The V end lost 5 bases, the J end lost 5 bases, and 6 bases lay between the germline ends. The CDR3 spells CASSTGTGELFF. The CDR3, as DNA: TGTGCCAGCAGTACGGGTACCGGGGAGCTGTTTTTT.

The chain is built from TRBV3-1 and TRBJ2-1; TRBD2 is a possible D gene (6 bases). Germline V gene data show CDR1 as LGHDT and CDR2 as YNNKEL (reference sequence). The CDR3 spans 15 residues. V dropped 4 bases and J dropped 5 bases, with 15 bases sitting between them. Here the CDR3 reads CASSPHRTTNNEQFF. In DNA, the CDR3 is TGTGCCAGCAGCCCCCACCGGACTACTAACAATGAGCAGTTCTTC.

As to this clonotype: The conserved final phenylalanine or tryptophan is absent from the CDR3, which likely points to a read error. It is unclear where the CDR3 begins or ends on the DNA, so no DNA is shown, and the CDR3 is as TCRdb lists it. The chain employs TRBV29-1 and TRBJ1-2; TRBD1 is taken as the D call from the table, unchecked against the DNA. Germline V CDR1 and CDR2: SQVTM, ANQGSEA. The CDR3 comprises 9 residues, both ends counted. This CDR3 is CRPASGAKL.

The V and J genes are TRBV29-1 and TRBJ2-1; D possibly corresponds to TRBD2 (5 bases). The CDR3 contains 9 residues. From germline, CDR1 is SQVTM and CDR2 ANQGSEA. The germline V and J ends were trimmed by 7 bases and 8 bases, with 6 bases remaining between them. CDR3 loop: CSAGDEQFF. The CDR3 coding sequence is TGCAGCGCCGGGGATGAGCAGTTCTTC.

CDR3: CAWSVGGVETQYF. The CDR3 DNA reads TGTGCCTGGAGTGTAGGCGGGGTTGAGACCCAGTACTTC. J is TRBJ2-5 and V is TRBV30; TRBD2 might be the D (6 bases). Looked up from germline, CDR1 is GTSNPN and CDR2 is SVGIG (reference sequence). The CDR3 runs 13 residues. V lost 0 bases, J lost 5 bases, and 10 bases lay in between.

This chain links TRBV9 with TRBJ1-6; D call uncertain. Trimming stripped 3 bases from V and 8 bases from J, with 12 bases between. The CDR3 covers 14 residues. In germline, CDR1 is SGDLS, CDR2 YYNGEE. CDR3 residues: CASSESVGDSPLHF. CDR3 sequence (DNA): TGTGCCAGCAGCGAATCGGTGGGTGATTCACCCCTCCACTTT.

The rearrangement links TRBV2 to TRBJ2-3; 7 bases agree with TRBD1. J gave up 4 bases and V 9 bases, and 7 bases lay outside the gene matches. This CDR3 contains 13 residues. The germline CDR1 and CDR2 sequences are SNHLY and FYNNEI. DNA of the CDR3: TGTGCCAGACGCCGACAGGGAGCAGATACGCAGTATTTT. Amino acids: CARRRQGADTQYF.

The chain is built from TRBV5-4 and TRBJ2-7; tentative D call: TRBD2 (5 bases). Germline-derived CDR1 and CDR2 are SGHNT and YYREEE (reference sequence). The CDR3 loop spans 15 amino acids. With 3 bases removed from V and 0 bases from J, the gap between germline ends came to 13 bases. CDR3 sequence: CASSSLASGSYEQYF. CDR3 bases: TGTGCCAGCAGCTCCCTTGCCAGCGGCTCCTACGAGCAGTACTTC.

This chain links TRBV5-6 with TRBJ1-2; TRBD1 agrees at 9 bases. The CDR3 consists of 15 residues. CDR1 is SGHDT, CDR2 YYEEEE, per germline. Trimming removed 1 base from V and 7 bases from J; junction bases left unmatched: 8. CDR3 sequence: CASSLRDRDVAGYTF. DNA of the CDR3: TGTGCCAGCAGCTTGCGGGACAGGGACGTCGCTGGCTACACCTTC.

This clonotype appeared once. The chain uses TRBV29-1 and TRBJ2-1, with 13 bases matching TRBD2. Germline-derived CDR1 and CDR2 are SQVTM and ANQGSEA. The CDR3 is 14 residues long. CDR3 nucleotide sequence: TGCACTACATCAGGGACTAGCGGGGACAATGAGCAGTTCTTC. Translation gives CTTSGTSGDNEQFF.

V gene TRBV30 combines with J gene TRBJ2-3; D remains unclear. CDR1 is GTSNPN and CDR2 is SVGIG in the germline V gene (reference sequence). V lost 1 base to trimming and J lost 4 bases, with 6 bases between them. The CDR3 runs 12 residues. The CDR3 sequence is CAWSAAPDTQYF. The CDR3 nucleotides read TGTGCCTGGAGTGCCGCGCCAGATACGCAGTATTTT.

This clonotype was seen a single time. The chain joins TRBV30 to TRBJ2-7; 8 bases map to TRBD2. CDR1 is GTSNPN and CDR2 is SVGIG in the germline V gene (reference sequence). V lost 2 bases and J lost 3; bases outside the gene matches: 6. The CDR3 totals 14 residues. The CDR3 DNA sequence: TGTGCCTGGAGTCTCGGGGGGGCTATCTACGAGCAGTACTTC. It specifies CAWSLGGAIYEQYF.

Points on this clonotype: Sequence at one end of the junction differs from germline and may be a read error. This sequence joins TRBV7-2 and TRBJ1-1, with D possibly matching TRBD1 (6 bases). CDR1 SGHTA and CDR2 FQGNSA come from the germline V gene. The CDR3 covers 14 residues. The CDR3 DNA is TGTGCCAGCAGCTCCGGACAGACCAACACTGAAGCCTTCTTT. The encoded protein is CASSSGQTNTEAFF. Full variable domain (rest looked up from reference TRBV7-2 and TRBJ1-1): GAGVSQSPSNKVTEKGKDVELRCDPISGHTALYWYRQSLGQGLEFLIYFQGNSAPDKSGLPSDRFSAERTGGSVSTLTIQRTQQEDSAVYLCASSSGQTNTEAFFGQGTRLTVV.

V and J are TRBV11-3 and TRBJ2-1, with 10 bases aligning to TRBD2. The length of the CDR3 is 16 residues. Germline assignment: CDR1 SGHNT and CDR2 YENEEA. V lost 3 bases to trimming and J lost 4 bases; unmatched junction nucleotides: 6. CDR3 DNA sequence: TGTGCCAGCAGCTTCCTAGCGGGAGCTGTGTACAATGAGCAGTTCTTC. This gives the protein CASSFLAGAVYNEQFF.

The rearrangement uses TRBV2 and TRBJ2-7, with D maybe TRBD1 (5 bases). V dropped 6 bases and J dropped 1 base, with 10 bases sitting between them. Germline V CDR1 and CDR2: SNHLY, FYNNEI. The CDR3 is 13 residues long. The CDR3 spells CASSAGISYEQYF. For the CDR3, the DNA is TGTGCCAGCAGCGCAGGGATTTCCTACGAGCAGTACTTC. The full variable domain, completed using reference TRBV2 and TRBJ2-7, is EPEVTQTPSHQVTQMGQEVILRCVPISNHLYFYWYRQILGQKVEFLVSFYNNEISEKSEIFDDQFSVERPDGSNFTLKIRSTKLEDSAMYFCASSAGISYEQYFGPGTRLTVT.

The chain combines TRBV7-9 with TRBJ1-6, with D uncertain. V lost 3 bases and J 4 bases, leaving 7 bases between the germline ends. There are 14 residues in the CDR3. The V gene's germline CDR1 is SEHNR and CDR2 FQNEAQ (reference sequence). The CDR3 DNA reads as TGTGCCAGCAGCTTCGGGGATTATAATTCACCCCTCCACTTT. Its protein product is CASSFGDYNSPLHF. The variable domain in full, completed from reference TRBV7-9 and TRBJ1-6, reads DTGVSQNPRHKITKRGQNVTFRCDPISEHNRLYWYRQTLGQGPEFLTYFQNEAQLEKSRLLSDRFSAERPKGSFSTLEIQRTEQGDSAMYLCASSFGDYNSPLHFGNGTRLTVT.

The chain recombines TRBV27 with TRBJ1-5; D remains ambiguous. This CDR3 comprises 14 residues. The germline V gene has CDR1 MNHEY and CDR2 SMNVEV (reference sequence). V was shortened by 6 bases and J by 3 bases, with 12 bases between the two germline ends. CDR3: CASSSVQLNQPQHF. CDR3 sequence (DNA): TGTGCCAGCAGCTCCGTACAGCTCAATCAGCCCCAGCATTTT.

The chain couples TRBV11-2 to TRBJ1-2; TRBD1 is a possible D gene (5 bases). V was shortened by 4 bases and J by 6 bases, with 18 bases between the two germline ends. This CDR3 comprises 15 residues. CDR1 SGHAT and CDR2 FQNNGV come from the germline V gene. The CDR3 is CASSSTRGESDGYTF. As DNA, the CDR3 is TGTGCCAGCAGCTCAACGCGGGGGGAATCAGATGGCTACACCTTC.

The V and J genes are TRBV11-2 and TRBJ2-5, with D unresolved. The CDR3 length is 14 residues. Trimming shortened V by 3 bases and J by 0 bases, and 8 bases separated the two germline ends. Germline-derived CDR1 and CDR2 are SGHAT and FQNNGV. CDR3 amino acids: CASSFWQNQETQYF. In DNA, the CDR3 is TGTGCCAGCAGCTTTTGGCAGAACCAAGAGACCCAGTACTTC. The whole variable domain, filled in from reference TRBV11-2 and TRBJ2-5, reads EAGVAQSPRYKIIEKRQSVAFWCNPISGHATLYWYQQILGQGPKLLIQFQNNGVVDDSQLPKDRFSAERLKGVDSTLKIQPAKLEDSAVYLCASSFWQNQETQYFGPGTRLLVL.

The V gene is TRBV7-2, the J gene TRBJ2-1; possibly TRBD2 for D (7 bases). Germline loops: CDR1 SGHTA, CDR2 FQGNSA. This CDR3 region has 16 residues. Trimming shortened V by 2 bases and J by 4 bases, and 15 bases separated the two germline ends. The chain's CDR3 is CASSLWVGGGYNEQFF. CDR3 sequence (DNA): TGTGCCAGCAGCTTATGGGTGGGAGGGGGGTACAATGAGCAGTTCTTC. Full variable domain (rest looked up from reference TRBV7-2 and TRBJ2-1): GAGVSQSPSNKVTEKGKDVELRCDPISGHTALYWYRQSLGQGLEFLIYFQGNSAPDKSGLPSDRFSAERTGGSVSTLTIQRTQQEDSAVYLCASSLWVGGGYNEQFFGPGTRLTVL.

This chain connects TRBV28 to TRBJ1-1, with unresolved D. V lost 6 bases to trimming and J lost 1 base, with 3 bases between them. The germline V gene has CDR1 MDHEN and CDR2 SYDVKM. There are 11 residues in the CDR3. In nucleotides, the CDR3 is TGTGCCAGCAGGAAGAACACTGAAGCTTTCTTT. Residues: CASRKNTEAFF.

The CDR3 bases are TGTGCCAGCAGACCAGCGGGAACCCTTTCCTACGAGCAGTACTTC. Its protein product is CASRPAGTLSYEQYF. This chain connects TRBV3-1 to TRBJ2-7; 7 bases map to TRBD2. This CDR3 is 15 amino acids long. V dropped 6 bases and J dropped 1; count of bases not matched to a gene: 9. Germline V gene sequence: CDR1 LGHDT, CDR2 YNNKEL (reference sequence).

This clonotype was counted a few times. The chain recombines TRBV7-2 with TRBJ2-7; D remains ambiguous. Germline-derived CDR1 and CDR2 are SGHTA and FQGNSA. The V gene lost 2 bases and the J gene lost 7 bases, with 9 bases spanning the gap. The CDR3 totals 12 residues. The CDR3 coding sequence is TGTGCCAGCAGCTTATATGGTGGTGAGCAGTACTTC. Protein sequence: CASSLYGGEQYF. Using reference TRBV7-2 and TRBJ2-7 for the parts outside the CDR3, the full variable domain is GAGVSQSPSNKVTEKGKDVELRCDPISGHTALYWYRQSLGQGLEFLIYFQGNSAPDKSGLPSDRFSAERTGGSVSTLTIQRTQQEDSAVYLCASSLYGGEQYFGPGTRLTVT.

V and J are TRBV5-4 and TRBJ2-3; 7 bases fit TRBD1. CDR1 is SGHNT, CDR2 YYREEE, per germline (reference sequence). This CDR3 has 13 residues. The V segment lost 2 bases and the J segment 5 bases; nucleotides outside the gene matches: 2. As DNA, the CDR3 is TGTGCCAGCAGCTTTCCAGGGGGAGATACGCAGTATTTT. Its protein product is CASSFPGGDTQYF.

This chain links TRBV9 with TRBJ1-6; the D gene is possibly TRBD1 (5 bases). CDR1 is SGDLS and CDR2 is YYNGEE in the germline V gene. This CDR3 is built from 14 residues. Trimming took off 4 bases at V and 6 bases at J, with 11 bases between the two ends. CDR3 sequence reads: CASSLLGVNSPLHF. The CDR3 coding sequence is TGTGCCAGCAGCCTTCTGGGGGTTAATTCACCCCTCCACTTT.